Listed below are T cell receptor beta chains from one sample, sequenced in a study of blood T cell repertoires in COVID-19. Sequencing was performed with immunoSEQ multiplex PCR; in TCRdb, only in-frame clones are kept and a portion is missing. The sample shows about 49,000 clones, under 70% of them seen only once. The sample comprised peripheral blood. Receptors were obtained from a woman between 65 and 79 years old with acute or convalescent COVID-19. Both conserved end residues are trimmed from each CDR3. The D gene is left open where the match is weak. Not every row has a clone size; where given, it reads once, few, many or a size class.

V gene	J gene	D gene	clone size	CDR3 protein
TRBV19	TRBJ2-1	-	-	ASSMWGGSSNEQF
TRBV11-3	TRBJ2-5	TRBD1	-	ASSLATGDETQY
TRBV28	TRBJ1-2	-	-	ASSWQAYGYT
TRBV2	TRBJ2-2	TRBD1	-	ATQAGGDTGELF
TRBV18	TRBJ1-1	-	-	ASRTGQNTEAF
TRBV9	TRBJ2-1	TRBD2	-	ASSVGLAGVTSSYNEQF
TRBV7-2	TRBJ2-1	-	once	ASSLERSDNEQF
TRBV13	TRBJ1-2	TRBD1	-	ASSHLNIGQGLHGYT
TRBV2	TRBJ2-3	TRBD2	-	ASSTGRGVTDTQY
TRBV5-4	TRBJ2-3	TRBD2	-	ASSPTGGRTDTQY
TRBV19	TRBJ2-2	-	-	ASEDGELF
TRBV28	TRBJ1-1	-	-	ASSNPGEAF
TRBV7-9	TRBJ1-4	TRBD1	-	ASSLWTGGAGEKLF
TRBV19	TRBJ1-1	-	-	ASSIVAEPTEAF
TRBV11-1	TRBJ2-2	-	-	ASSLYTGELF
TRBV7-2	TRBJ2-1	TRBD1	few	ASSLRGSGTVVGNEQF
TRBV6-5	TRBJ2-7	TRBD2	-	ASRRLAGAYEQY
TRBV29-1	TRBJ2-1	TRBD2	-	SVDSAGTSGRNEQF
TRBV2	TRBJ2-3	-	-	ASSANTDTQY
TRBV11-2	TRBJ2-1	TRBD2	-	ASHRTSGPNEQF
TRBV6-5	TRBJ2-1	-	-	ASRLIRYREQF
TRBV6-2/TRBV6-3	TRBJ2-3	-	once	ASSYSATNQDTQY
TRBV19	TRBJ1-2	-	-	ASSKVETGYGYT
TRBV7-8	TRBJ1-6	TRBD1	-	ACRIGTGVNSPLH